This T cell receptor beta chain was captured in a study of blood T cell repertoires in COVID-19. On the study more broadly: The United States, Italy and Spain provided the acute and convalescent COVID-19 samples.

This study enrolled people aged roughly 18 to 89 from 20 to 25 US geographic areas. How the authors handled the data: Nucleated cell number was recorded as an estimate derived from reference gene primer amplification. Sequencing used immunoSEQ multiplex PCR; TCRdb keeps in-frame clones, though not all of them. V and J calls plus clone size are reproduced from that table; the DNA served to infer D and trimming. The sample lists under 150,000 clones, under 85% occurring once. This CDR3 is built from 18 residues. This TCR was recovered from a man aged 25-45 years who had recovered from COVID-19. Sequences were obtained from PBMCs or T cells enriched from blood (not recorded which). The V and J genes are TRBV1 and TRBJ2-1; the table names TRBD2, a call not compared with the DNA. TRBV1 is shown as a pseudogene. CDR3 in DNA: TGCACCAGCAGCCATGCTAGGACTAGGGAAGATTCCTACAATGAGCAGTTCTTC. Its translation: CTSSHARTREDSYNEQFF.